The 25 T cell receptor beta chains below all came from one sample that was sequenced in a study of identical twins' blood T cells. In TCRdb, the 5' RACE reads were re-called with MiXCR into one record per CDR3 protein. The sample records a few hundred thousand distinct CDR3 sequences, 28% being singletons. Sequences were obtained from PBMCs. The receptors shown here come from a woman aged 18-50 years in good health.

This clonotype was seen a handful of times. This chain joins TRBV13 and TRBJ1-2, with D possibly being TRBD1 (6 bases). This CDR3 has 16 amino acids. Germline loops: CDR1 PRHDT, CDR2 FYEKMQ (reference sequence). The ends were cut back, 2 bases at V and 7 bases at J, with 20 bases in the middle. The CDR3 is CASSLQTQGSLGGYTF. The CDR3 DNA follows: TGTGCCAGCAGCTTACAAACTCAGGGGAGCTTAGGTGGCTACACCTTC.

The chain couples TRBV11-2 to TRBJ2-1, with D perhaps matching TRBD1 (5 bases). The CDR3 covers 13 residues. V dropped 5 bases and J dropped 8 bases, with 13 bases sitting between them. In germline, CDR1 is SGHAT, CDR2 FQNNGV. The CDR3 is CASSRILGDEQFF. The CDR3 DNA is TGTGCCAGCAGCCGAATCCTAGGGGATGAGCAGTTCTTC.

The V and J genes are TRBV20-1 and TRBJ1-4, with 7 bases that match TRBD1. The CDR3 contains 14 residues. Germline CDR1 DFQATT, CDR2 SNEGSKA (reference sequence). V lost 4 bases to trimming and J lost 2 bases; unmatched junction nucleotides: 4. The CDR3 DNA sequence: TGCAGTGCTAAGGGGGCGAAGACTAATGAAAAACTGTTTTTT. Its protein product is CSAKGAKTNEKLFF.

This clonotype was seen just once. V usage is TRBV6-1 and J usage is TRBJ2-1, with TRBD2 matching over 10 bases. Germline V gene sequence: CDR1 MNHNS, CDR2 SASEGT. V shed 7 bases and J 5 bases; nucleotides not matched to a gene: 5. The CDR3 sequence is 14 residues long. The CDR3 coding sequence is TGTGCCAGCAAAGCTAGCGGGGGTAACAATGAGCAGTTCTTC. It translates to CASKASGGNNEQFF.

This rearrangement joins TRBV20-1 to TRBJ2-1; the D call may be TRBD1 or TRBD2 (6 bases each). V lost 5 bases and J lost 6, with 17 bases in between. CDR3 length: 14 residues. The V gene's germline CDR1 is DFQATT and CDR2 SNEGSKA (reference sequence). CDR3 in amino acids: CSARFGGRFNEQFF. CDR3 bases: TGCAGTGCTCGTTTCGGGGGCAGGTTCAATGAGCAGTTCTTC.

This clonotype was seen repeatedly, ten times or more. The CDR3 DNA reads TGCGCCAGCAGCTTGCAAGGACCGCGGAACACTGAAGCTTTCTTT. It is translated as CASSLQGPRNTEAFF. V usage is TRBV5-1 and J usage is TRBJ1-1; D uncertain. This CDR3 has 15 amino acids. Germline CDR1 is SGHRS and CDR2 is YFSETQ. The V end lost 1 base, the J end lost 1 base, and 11 bases lay between the germline ends.

The rearrangement links TRBV7-9 to TRBJ2-7, with 8 bases identical to TRBD2. The V gene's germline CDR1 is SEHNR and CDR2 FQNEAQ (reference sequence). The CDR3 is made up of 14 amino acids. The trim removed 11 bases at V and 6 bases at J, leaving 15 bases unmatched. The DNA for the CDR3 is TGTGCCGTGAATGAAGGGACTAGAGGGGGCGAGCAGTACTTC. The encoded protein is CAVNEGTRGGEQYF.

The J gene is TRBJ1-2, the V gene TRBV9; 7 bases fit TRBD1. Germline V CDR1 and CDR2: SGDLS, YYNGEE. The CDR3 spans 15 residues. With V trimmed by 0 bases and J by 7 bases, 9 bases remained unmatched. CDR3 amino acids: CASSVAQGGIVGYTF. The CDR3 coding sequence is TGTGCCAGCAGCGTAGCTCAGGGGGGTATTGTTGGCTACACCTTC.

To note about this clonotype: A much bigger clone sits one base away, suggesting this may be a read error. This chain uses TRBV5-1 with TRBJ1-1, with D uncertain. This CDR3 has 14 amino acids. Trimming pared 4 bases from V and 3 bases from J, leaving 13 bases between. CDR1 is SGHRS, CDR2 YFSETQ, per germline. The CDR3 DNA sequence: TGCGCCAGCAGCCCCGCATCCCCCGACACTGAAGCTTTCTTT. Translated: CASSPASPDTEAFF.

J is TRBJ1-5 and V is TRBV6-2 or TRBV6-3, with D unclear. Trimming took 6 bases from V and 5 from J, leaving 14 bases between them. The germline CDR1 and CDR2 sequences are MNHEY and SVGEGT. The CDR3 has 14 amino acids. The CDR3 region is CASRFMGGDQPQHF. The CDR3 DNA reads TGTGCCAGCAGATTCATGGGCGGCGATCAGCCCCAGCATTTT.

This clonotype was observed at least ten times. The chain uses TRBV29-1 and TRBJ2-4; 10 bases map to TRBD2. J was trimmed by 3 bases and V by 7 bases; bases with no gene match: 9. This CDR3 contains 15 residues. Germline lookup yields CDR1 SQVTM and CDR2 ANQGSEA. The CDR3 here is CSASLAGVVKNIQYF. In DNA, the CDR3 is TGCAGCGCTAGTCTAGCGGGAGTGGTCAAAAACATTCAGTACTTC. Full variable domain (missing parts from reference TRBV29-1 and TRBJ2-4): SAVISQKPSRDICQRGTSLTIQCQVDSQVTMMFWYRQQPGQSLTLIATANQGSEATYESGFVIDKFPISRPNLTFSTLTVSNMSPEDSSIYLCSASLAGVVKNIQYFGAGTRLSVL.

A few counts support this clonotype. This chain connects TRBV12-5 to TRBJ1-1; D is undetermined. The CDR3 loop spans 12 amino acids. Trimming took 2 bases from V and 5 from J, leaving 6 bases between them. The V gene's germline CDR1 is LGHNT and CDR2 FRNRAP. CDR3 sequence: CASGLSATEAFF. The CDR3 DNA reads TGTGCTAGTGGTTTGTCTGCGACTGAAGCTTTCTTT.

This clonotype came up many times. This rearrangement joins TRBV20-1 to TRBJ1-1; D call uncertain. Looked up from germline, CDR1 is DFQATT and CDR2 is SNEGSKA (reference sequence). Trimming took 1 base from V and 1 from J, leaving 10 bases between them. The CDR3 sequence is 14 residues long. CDR3 sequence: CSARGTIGNTEAFF. The DNA of the CDR3 is TGCAGTGCTAGAGGTACAATCGGGAACACTGAAGCTTTCTTT.

J is TRBJ1-5 and V is TRBV6-5; possibly TRBD2 for D (7 bases). With the DNA end fitting TRBJ2-3 better, the J assignment may be wrong. The CDR3 contains 14 residues. CDR1 MNHEY and CDR2 SVGAGI come from the germline V gene. CDR3 protein: CASGRGLYNQPQYF. CDR3 DNA: TGTGCCAGCGGGAGGGGGTTATACAATCAGCCCCAGTATTTT.

The chain has TRBV27 and TRBJ1-1; a possible D gene is TRBD1 (5 bases). CDR3 length equals 17 residues. Trimming pared 2 bases from V and 0 bases from J, leaving 16 bases between. Germline assignment: CDR1 MNHEY and CDR2 SMNVEV (reference sequence). CDR3 region: CASSLGLGTGLNTEAFF. The CDR3 coding sequence is TGTGCCAGCAGTTTAGGGTTGGGAACAGGCCTGAACACTGAAGCTTTCTTT.

The chain combines TRBV7-9 with TRBJ1-5, with unresolved D. Germline loops: CDR1 SEHNR, CDR2 FQNEAQ (reference sequence). The CDR3 is made up of 15 amino acids. Trimming removed 3 bases at V and 4 bases at J, with 13 bases between. CDR3 sequence (DNA): TGTGCCAGCAGCTTTTCAGGCCTCGGAAATCAGCCCCAGCATTTT. Its protein is CASSFSGLGNQPQHF.

The chain couples TRBV7-9 to TRBJ1-1; tentatively, D is TRBD1 (5 bases). CDR1 and CDR2 from the germline V gene are SEHNR and FQNEAQ (reference sequence). This CDR3 region has 13 residues. V was trimmed by 2 bases and J by 7 bases, leaving 11 bases between them. The CDR3 protein is CASSLQGEVEAFF. CDR3 in DNA: TGTGCCAGCAGCTTACAGGGTGAGGTTGAAGCTTTCTTT.

This clonotype occurred a few times. V is TRBV5-1 and J is TRBJ1-3; unclear D gene. Germline V gene data show CDR1 as SGHRS and CDR2 as YFSETQ. Trimming removed 0 bases at V and 0 bases at J, with 13 bases between. This CDR3 contains 17 residues. CDR3 sequence: CASSLEGTLSSGNTIYF. In nucleotides, the CDR3 is TGCGCCAGCAGCTTGGAGGGCACCTTGAGCTCTGGAAACACCATATATTTT.

The J gene is TRBJ1-3, the V gene TRBV3-1; D is unclear. In germline, CDR1 is LGHDT, CDR2 YNNKEL (reference sequence). The CDR3 contains 14 residues. The germline V and J ends were trimmed by 6 bases and 2 bases, with 11 bases remaining between them. The CDR3 is CASRKGEAGNTIYF. Here the CDR3 DNA reads TGTGCCAGCAGGAAGGGAGAGGCTGGAAACACCATATATTTT.

This clonotype was observed a handful of times. The rearrangement links TRBV27 to TRBJ2-3, with 8 bases matching TRBD1. The CDR3 is 17 residues long. V was clipped by 5 bases and J by 6 bases; unmatched bases: 16. CDR1 and CDR2 from the germline V gene are MNHEY and SMNVEV (reference sequence). CDR3 residues: CASSHLETRGPEDTQYF. CDR3 bases: TGTGCCAGCAGTCATCTAGAAACCAGGGGGCCGGAGGATACGCAGTATTTT.

The genes are TRBV7-2 and TRBJ1-2; D gene ambiguous. CDR1 SGHTA and CDR2 FQGNSA come from the germline V gene. Trimming cost V 0 bases and J 6 bases, with 11 bases left between them. This CDR3 has 14 amino acids. CDR3 coding DNA: TGTGCCAGCAGCTTAGCTCCGGAATCCCATGGCTACACCTTC. Translating it yields CASSLAPESHGYTF.

This clonotype has only a few counts. The V gene is TRBV19, the J gene TRBJ1-2; 8 bases align to TRBD1. CDR3 size: 14 residues. The trim removed 6 bases at V and 2 bases at J, leaving 5 bases unmatched. Per germline, CDR1 LNHDA and CDR2 SQIVND (reference sequence). The CDR3: CASRHRDRNYGYTF. The CDR3 DNA follows: TGTGCCAGTAGACACCGGGACAGGAACTATGGCTACACCTTC. Full variable domain (remainder filled in from reference TRBV19 and TRBJ1-2): DGGITQSPKYLFRKEGQNVTLSCEQNLNHDAMYWYRQDPGQGLRLIYYSQIVNDFQKGDIAEGYSVSREKKESFPLTVTSAQKNPTAFYLCASRHRDRNYGYTFGSGTRLTVV.

In this sample, this clonotype turned up a few times. For the CDR3, the DNA is TGCAGCGCCAATTCGAATGAAAAACTGTTTTTT. Translated, it gives CSANSNEKLFF. The chain couples TRBV29-1 to TRBJ1-4; D remains ambiguous. CDR1 and CDR2 from the germline V gene are SQVTM and ANQGSEA. The CDR3 totals 11 residues. Trimming shortened V by 7 bases and J by 5 bases, and 8 bases separated the two germline ends.

This chain connects TRBV5-1 to TRBJ1-1, with a possible D match to TRBD1 (6 bases). Looked up from germline, CDR1 is SGHRS and CDR2 is YFSETQ. Trimming cost V 1 base and J 3 bases, with 13 bases left between them. The CDR3 runs to 15 residues. This CDR3 is CASSLYGTIYTEAFF. The CDR3 region has the DNA TGCGCCAGCAGCTTGTATGGGACAATCTACACTGAAGCTTTCTTT.

The chain recombines TRBV5-1 with TRBJ2-3; 9 positions match TRBD2. V was clipped by 4 bases and J by 2 bases; unmatched bases: 8. The germline gives CDR1 SGHRS, CDR2 YFSETQ. The CDR3 has 16 amino acids. Written as DNA, the CDR3 is TGCGCCAGCAGCCTAGTAGCGGGGGAGTTCACAGATACGCAGTATTTT. Translation gives CASSLVAGEFTDTQYF.